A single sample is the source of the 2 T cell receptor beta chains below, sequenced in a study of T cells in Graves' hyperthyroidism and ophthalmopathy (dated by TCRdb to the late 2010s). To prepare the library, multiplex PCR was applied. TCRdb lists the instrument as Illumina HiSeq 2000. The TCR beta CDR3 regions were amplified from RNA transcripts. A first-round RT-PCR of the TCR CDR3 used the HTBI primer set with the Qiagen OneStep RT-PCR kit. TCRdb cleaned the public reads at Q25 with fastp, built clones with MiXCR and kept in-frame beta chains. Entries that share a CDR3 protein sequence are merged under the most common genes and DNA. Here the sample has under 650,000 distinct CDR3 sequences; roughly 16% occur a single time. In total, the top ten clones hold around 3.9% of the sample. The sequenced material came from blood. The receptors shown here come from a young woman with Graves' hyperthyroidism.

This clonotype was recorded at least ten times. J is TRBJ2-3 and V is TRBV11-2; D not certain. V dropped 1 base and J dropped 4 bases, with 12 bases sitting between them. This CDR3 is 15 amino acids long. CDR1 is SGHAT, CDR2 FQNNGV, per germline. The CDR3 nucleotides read TGTGCCAGCAGCTTAGGGTCCCACCGCTCAGATACGCAGTATTTT. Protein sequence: CASSLGSHRSDTQYF.

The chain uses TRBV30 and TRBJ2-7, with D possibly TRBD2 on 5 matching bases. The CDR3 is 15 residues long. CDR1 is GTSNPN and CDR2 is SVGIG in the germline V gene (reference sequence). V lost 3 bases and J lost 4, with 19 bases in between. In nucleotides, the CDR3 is TGTGCCTGGAGGGCCGTTTGGGAGAGTGGTTACGAGCAGTACTTC. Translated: CAWRAVWESGYEQYF.